This T cell receptor beta chain was observed in a study of Ad26.COV2.S vaccination and SARS-CoV-2 variants. Looking at the study overall: Intramuscularly, Ad26.COV2.S was given either once or twice, 56 days apart.

Overall study findings and caveats: The authors reported substantial breadth in spike-specific CD8+ and CD4+ T cell responses after vaccination. An underestimation of total T cell responses may have resulted from the TCR breadth and depth analyses.

A remark on this clone: The antigen is undetermined.

This CDR3 spans 16 amino acids. CDR1 and CDR2 from the germline V gene are MDHEN and SYDVKM. V was shortened by 2 bases and J by 4 bases, with 16 bases between the two germline ends. Treatment described: over 15 received Ad26.COV2.S at low or high dose, single or two shots; 5 received placebo; per-sample allocation not given. Each sample was drawn 63 days after the first injection (of vaccine or placebo). Only in-frame clones appear in the TCRdb table, and some are missing; sequencing was by immunoSEQ multiplex PCR. The repertoire holds about 680,000 clones, with about 89% as singletons. The rearrangement uses TRBV28 and TRBJ2-3, with D perhaps TRBD2 (6 bases). Sequences were derived from peripheral blood, sampled in a trial of Ad26.COV2.S vaccine versus placebo. This clonotype originated in a person between 18 and 65 years old who received the Ad26.COV2.S COVID-19 vaccine or a placebo. The CDR3, as DNA: TGTGCCAGCAGTTTACACGGGGCAGGGAGGTCAGATACGCAGTATTTT. This translates into CASSLHGAGRSDTQYF.